These 29 T cell receptor beta chains came from one sample sequenced in a study of cytotoxic CD8 clonotypes in ibrutinib-treated CLL. The data were produced by immunoSEQ multiplex PCR, yet TCRdb's version contains in-frame clones alone and is incomplete. The profile shows about 300,000 clones, under 70% of them singletons. The sample consisted of PBMCs, taken after 36 months of ibrutinib treatment. These receptors all stem from a human donor with chronic lymphocytic leukemia.

The V gene is TRBV19, the J gene TRBJ2-7; TRBD1 matches at 9 bases. This CDR3 comprises 15 residues. Germline V CDR1 and CDR2: LNHDA, SQIVND (reference sequence). V shed 3 bases and J 5 bases; nucleotides not matched to a gene: 8. The CDR3 protein is CASSMGDRDVDEQYF. Here the CDR3 DNA reads TGTGCCAGTAGTATGGGGGACAGGGACGTTGACGAGCAGTACTTC.

A few counts support this clone. The genes are TRBV9 and TRBJ2-4; TRBD1 agrees at 9 bases. The V gene end was trimmed by 3 bases and the J gene end by 7 bases; junction bases not matched to a gene: 5. This CDR3 comprises 14 residues. The germline V gene encodes CDR1 SGDLS and CDR2 YYNGEE. In DNA form, the CDR3 reads TGTGCCAGCAGCGCCGGGACAGGGAACAACATTCAGTACTTC. Translation: CASSAGTGNNIQYF.

The chain links TRBV27 to TRBJ2-5; possibly TRBD1 or TRBD2 for D (6 bases each). Germline V gives CDR1 MNHEY, CDR2 SMNVEV (reference sequence). This CDR3 is 13 amino acids long. Trimming cost V 6 bases and J 4 bases, with 12 bases left between them. The CDR3 DNA is TGTGCCAGCAGCGGGGGCCCGCGAGAGACCCAGTACTTC. This gives the protein CASSGGPRETQYF.

The gene calls are TRBV5-4 and TRBJ1-2; tentatively, D is TRBD1 (5 bases). The germline CDR1 and CDR2 sequences are SGHNT and YYREEE (reference sequence). Trimming took 2 bases from V and 1 from J, leaving 9 bases between them. The CDR3 has 14 residues. CDR3 region: CASSFGGLNYGYTF. As DNA, the CDR3 is TGTGCCAGCAGCTTCGGGGGTCTTAACTATGGCTACACCTTC.

The rearrangement links TRBV9 to TRBJ2-2, with D tentatively TRBD1 (5 bases). Per the germline V gene, CDR1 is SGDLS and CDR2 is YYNGEE. Trimming removed 0 bases at V and 0 bases at J, with 9 bases between. This CDR3 region has 16 residues. CDR3 in DNA: TGTGCCAGCAGCGTAGGTGGGGCCACGAACACCGGGGAGCTGTTTTTT. This encodes CASSVGGATNTGELFF.

The gene calls are TRBV1 and TRBJ2-1; the table names TRBD2, a call not compared with the DNA. TRBV1 is a documented pseudogene. The CDR3 is made up of 21 amino acids. The CDR3 reads CTSSRLRNGTSGMSGHNEQFF. CDR3 coding DNA: TGCACCAGCAGCCGACTGAGAAACGGGACTAGCGGGATGTCAGGACACAATGAGCAGTTCTTC.

This chain connects TRBV19 to TRBJ2-3, with 8 bases lining up with TRBD1. Germline lookup yields CDR1 LNHDA and CDR2 SQIVND (reference sequence). The CDR3 loop spans 14 amino acids. V lost 4 bases, J lost 2 bases, and 2 bases stayed unmatched. The CDR3 sequence: CASSKTGVTDTQYF. The DNA of the CDR3 is TGTGCCAGTAGTAAGACAGGGGTCACAGATACGCAGTATTTT.

This rearrangement joins TRBV11-2 to TRBJ1-2; 8 bases are shared with TRBD1. Trimming cost V 4 bases and J 2 bases; bases outside gene matches: 9. CDR3 length equals 16 residues. Germline CDR1 reads SGHAT; CDR2 reads FQNNGV. Here the CDR3 DNA reads TGTGCCAGCAGCTCCCTACCCAGGGGGCGAAACTATGGCTACACCTTC. This gives the protein CASSSLPRGRNYGYTF.

Only a few counts were recorded for this clone. This chain connects TRBV7-2 to TRBJ1-6; D call uncertain. Trimming took 5 bases from V and 6 from J, leaving 8 bases between them. This CDR3 comprises 13 residues. Germline assignment: CDR1 SGHTA and CDR2 FQGNSA. The CDR3 nucleotides read TGTGCCAGCAGCCTCCCGGTTAATTCACCCCTCCACTTT. Translated: CASSLPVNSPLHF.

The CDR3 protein is CASGLYTHTQYF. CDR3 DNA: TGTGCTAGTGGTTTGTATACCCACACCCAGTACTTC. The chain has TRBV12-5 and TRBJ2-5; no reliable D call. Germline values: CDR1 LGHNT, CDR2 FRNRAP. This CDR3 comprises 12 residues. The V gene lost 2 bases and the J gene lost 8 bases, with 9 bases spanning the gap.

This chain connects TRBV28 to TRBJ2-5; TRBD1 matches at 9 bases. Germline V lookup: CDR1 MDHEN, CDR2 SYDVKM. The CDR3 length is 19 residues. The junction had 21 bases not matched to a gene; V was cut back by 5 bases and J by 5 bases. CDR3 sequence: CASSPRAGRQGVKIETQYF. In nucleotides, the CDR3 is TGTGCCAGCAGTCCGCGCGCGGGCCGACAGGGGGTAAAGATCGAGACCCAGTACTTC.

The rearrangement joins TRBV6-5 to TRBJ2-7; D gene uncertain. CDR1 and CDR2 (germline): MNHEY, SVGAGI. The V and J ends lost 6 bases and 7 bases respectively, with 22 bases between them. The CDR3 spans 15 residues. Written as DNA, the CDR3 is TGTGCCAGCAGCCCCGGGCCCGCGGATTACGAGGAGCAGTACTTC. Translation gives CASSPGPADYEEQYF.

This clone came up a few times. J is TRBJ2-7 and V is TRBV6-5, with 7 nucleotides matching TRBD2. This CDR3 comprises 14 residues. Germline V gene data show CDR1 as MNHEY and CDR2 as SVGAGI. Trimming removed 5 bases from V and 6 bases from J; junction bases left unmatched: 10. CDR3 loop: CASSPAAGWFEQYF. For the CDR3, the DNA is TGTGCCAGCAGTCCGGCAGCGGGATGGTTCGAGCAGTACTTC.

The gene calls are TRBV7-2 and TRBJ2-7; perhaps TRBD1 as D (6 bases). Germline-derived CDR1 and CDR2 are SGHTA and FQGNSA. V was shortened by 3 bases and J by 4 bases, with 13 bases between the two germline ends. This CDR3 is 14 amino acids long. In nucleotides, the CDR3 is TGTGCCAGCAGCTTTCAGGGGAGTTTATACGAGCAGTACTTC. This translates into CASSFQGSLYEQYF.

The chain links TRBV7-2 to TRBJ2-1, with D possibly being TRBD2 (6 bases). Germline V CDR1 and CDR2: SGHTA, FQGNSA. The CDR3 is 12 amino acids. V shed 10 bases and J shed 7 bases, with 14 bases lying between them. CDR3 loop: CATQSGWNEQFF. CDR3 nucleotides: TGTGCCACCCAGAGCGGGTGGAATGAGCAGTTCTTC.

The chain recombines TRBV5-1 with TRBJ2-1; D may be TRBD2 (5 bases). This CDR3 contains 14 residues. The ends were cut back, 0 bases at V and 8 bases at J, with 12 bases in the middle. Germline CDR1 SGHRS, CDR2 YFSETQ. The CDR3 coding sequence is TGCGCCAGCAGCTTGGTACTAGATGGCGATGAGCAGTTCTTC. Its translation: CASSLVLDGDEQFF. Using reference TRBV5-1 and TRBJ2-1 for the parts outside the CDR3, the full variable domain is KAGVTQTPRYLIKTRGQQVTLSCSPISGHRSVSWYQQTPGQGLQFLFEYFSETQRNKGNFPGRFSGRQFSNSRSEMNVSTLELGDSALYLCASSLVLDGDEQFFGPGTRLTVL.

V usage is TRBV18 and J usage is TRBJ2-1; the D gene is possibly TRBD2 (6 bases). This CDR3 spans 13 amino acids. Per germline, CDR1 KGHSH and CDR2 LQKENI. Trimming removed 2 bases from V and 6 bases from J, with 8 bases in between. CDR3 loop: CASSPGTGNEQFF. The CDR3 DNA follows: TGTGCCAGCTCACCAGGGACTGGCAATGAGCAGTTCTTC.

The V and J genes are TRBV5-3 and TRBJ2-7, with no clear D. TRBV5-3 is labeled an ORF, and its function is uncertain. This CDR3 contains 13 residues. The germline V and J ends were trimmed by 5 bases and 3 bases, with 12 bases remaining between them. CDR3 bases: TGTGCCAGAAGTCCCTCCGATCGCTACGAGCAGTACTTC. Amino acids: CARSPSDRYEQYF.

This chain uses TRBV4-2 with TRBJ2-3; 7 bases fit TRBD2. Trimming took 3 bases from V and 0 from J; bases not matched to a gene: 6. CDR1 LGHNA and CDR2 YNFKEQ come from the germline V gene. The CDR3 is 16 residues long. The CDR3 is CASSQHGLESTDTQYF. The CDR3 bases are TGTGCCAGCAGCCAGCACGGACTAGAGAGCACAGATACGCAGTATTTT.

In its sample, this clone was seen once. The V and J genes are TRBV28 and TRBJ2-5, with 8 nucleotides matching TRBD1. There are 14 residues in the CDR3. J was trimmed by 1 base and V by 6 bases; bases with no gene match: 4. The germline V gene encodes CDR1 MDHEN and CDR2 SYDVKM. DNA of the CDR3: TGTGCCAGCAGCCCGGACAGGGTCCAAGAGACCCAGTACTTC. It is translated as CASSPDRVQETQYF.

This clone was observed a few times. The chain recombines TRBV19 with TRBJ1-4, with D maybe TRBD1 (6 bases). V lost 6 bases and J 7 bases, leaving 15 bases between the germline ends. The CDR3 has 14 residues. CDR1 LNHDA and CDR2 SQIVND come from the germline V gene (reference sequence). CDR3 loop: CASRRDILAEKLFF. In nucleotides, the CDR3 is TGTGCCAGTAGGAGGGACATTTTAGCTGAAAAACTGTTTTTT.

The rearrangement uses TRBV6-5 and TRBJ1-3; the D is unclear. The V end was cut by 5 bases, the J end by 7 bases, with 12 bases between. CDR1 is MNHEY, CDR2 SVGAGI, per germline. The CDR3 loop spans 13 amino acids. CDR3 DNA: TGTGCCAGCAGTCGGGGTGTCGTTAACACCATATATTTT. Translated: CASSRGVVNTIYF.

This clone was found once. The chain has TRBV28 and TRBJ2-4, with D possibly TRBD2 on 6 matching bases. Per germline, CDR1 MDHEN and CDR2 SYDVKM. The CDR3 covers 15 residues. The ends were cut back, 3 bases at V and 0 bases at J, with 9 bases in the middle. The CDR3 DNA reads TGTGCCAGCAGTTTTACGGGAGTAGCCAAAAACATTCAGTACTTC. It codes for CASSFTGVAKNIQYF.

This clone was found a few times. This chain uses TRBV14 with TRBJ2-3; 7 positions agree with TRBD2. The CDR3 contains 14 residues. CDR1 is SGHDN, CDR2 FVKESK, per germline. The ends lost 1 base at V and 4 bases at J; junction bases unmatched: 2. The CDR3 DNA reads as TGTGCCAGCAGCCAAGGGCTAGCGGCAGATACGCAGTATTTT. Translation: CASSQGLAADTQYF. The complete variable domain, with remaining parts taken from reference TRBV14 and TRBJ2-3, reads EAGVTQFPSHSVIEKGQTVTLRCDPISGHDNLYWYRRVMGKEIKFLLHFVKESKQDESGMPNNRFLAERTGGTYSTLKVQPAELEDSGVYFCASSQGLAADTQYFGPGTRLTVL.

This rearrangement joins TRBV7-6 to TRBJ2-5; D is possibly TRBD2 (5 bases). CDR3 length: 12 residues. V lost 5 bases and J lost 4, with 8 bases in between. Germline V gives CDR1 SGHVS, CDR2 FNYEAQ. CDR3 in DNA: TGTGCCAGCAGCCCTAGCAGAGAGACCCAGTACTTC. Protein sequence: CASSPSRETQYF. Full variable domain (rest looked up from reference TRBV7-6 and TRBJ2-5): GAGVSQSPRYKVTKRGQDVALRCDPISGHVSLYWYRQALGQGPEFLTYFNYEAQQDKSGLPNDRFSAERPEGSISTLTIQRTEQRDSAMYRCASSPSRETQYFGPGTRLLVL.

The J gene is TRBJ2-5, the V gene TRBV11-3; D may match TRBD1 or TRBD2 (6 bases each). CDR3 length: 16 amino acids. Germline CDR1 reads SGHNT; CDR2 reads YENEEA. V was cut by 1 base and J by 4 bases, with 16 bases left in between. CDR3 nucleotides: TGTGCCAGCAGCTTAGGGGGGCCTAGCGTGGGAGAGACCCAGTACTTC. Its translation: CASSLGGPSVGETQYF.

This clone has a handful of counts. The chain combines TRBV2 with TRBJ1-2; D is unresolved. This CDR3 region has 13 residues. Trimming left V 3 bases short and J 4 bases short, with 9 bases between. Germline V gene data show CDR1 as SNHLY and CDR2 as FYNNEI. In DNA, the CDR3 is TGTGCCAGCAGTGATAACCCAGCCTATGGCTACACCTTC. Translating it yields CASSDNPAYGYTF.

The chain combines TRBV6-5 with TRBJ2-5; D remains unclear. Per the germline V gene, CDR1 is MNHEY and CDR2 is SVGAGI. The CDR3 loop spans 12 amino acids. V gave up 5 bases and J gave up 4 bases, with 8 bases separating them. In nucleotides, the CDR3 is TGTGCCAGCAGTCGACCCAGAGAGACCCAGTACTTC. Protein product: CASSRPRETQYF.

The V and J genes are TRBV15 and TRBJ1-2, with D perhaps TRBD1 (5 bases). This CDR3 has 16 residues. Germline assignment: CDR1 LNHNV and CDR2 YYDKDF (reference sequence). The V end lost 0 bases, the J end lost 6 bases, and 17 bases lay between the germline ends. CDR3 loop: CATSRDLSVGTNGYTF. DNA for the CDR3: TGTGCCACCAGCAGAGATCTTAGCGTAGGGACGAATGGCTACACCTTC.